This is a list of T cell receptor beta chains from one sample in a study of CD8+CD57+ T cells in acquired aplastic anemia. One entry per CDR3 protein, called by TCRdb with MiXCR from the reads. The repertoire holds about 100,000 distinct CDR3 sequences, with around 53% as singletons. The sample taken for sequencing was sorted CD4+, CD8+, or CD8+CD57+ T cells (not recorded which) from PBMCs. These receptors originate from a human donor in good health, serving as a control. CDR3s include the opening cysteine and the closing phenylalanine or tryptophan. Each record gives: V gene, D gene, J gene, clone size, CDR3 DNA, CDR3 protein. D genes are given only for firm matches. Clone size is stated in some rows and not others, as once, few, many or a class when expanded.

v_gene: TRBV14; d_gene: .; j_gene: TRBJ1-2; abundance: .; CDR3nt: TGTGCCAGCGGCCAAGAGCCCCGGGGCAGATATGGCTACACCTTC; CDR3aa: CASGQEPRGRYGYTF
v_gene: TRBV7-6; d_gene: .; j_gene: TRBJ2-5; abundance: many; CDR3nt: TGTGCCAGCAGCCCGGCCACTGGCCAAGAGACCCAGTACTTC; CDR3aa: CASSPATGQETQYF
v_gene: TRBV29-1; d_gene: TRBD1; j_gene: TRBJ2-7; abundance: few; CDR3nt: TGCAGCGTTCGTTTTGGACAGGGGGCCTACGAGCAGTACTTC; CDR3aa: CSVRFGQGAYEQYF
v_gene: TRBV25-1; d_gene: .; j_gene: TRBJ2-7; abundance: many; CDR3nt: TGTGCCAGCAGTTTAGGTGCCTACGAGCAGTACTTC; CDR3aa: CASSLGAYEQYF
v_gene: TRBV29-1; d_gene: .; j_gene: TRBJ1-2; abundance: .; CDR3nt: TGCAGCGTTGGGTCGCTCCGGCAGGCAGCTAACTATGGCTACACCTTC; CDR3aa: CSVGSLRQAANYGYTF
v_gene: TRBV19; d_gene: .; j_gene: TRBJ2-7; abundance: once; CDR3nt: TGTGCCAGTAGCCCCGGATTACAGCAGTACTTC; CDR3aa: CASSPGLQQYF
v_gene: TRBV2; d_gene: .; j_gene: TRBJ2-1; abundance: many; CDR3nt: TGTGCCAGCAGGTTGCCAGGGATCGATAATGAGCAGTTCTTC; CDR3aa: CASRLPGIDNEQFF
v_gene: TRBV5-4; d_gene: .; j_gene: TRBJ2-7; abundance: many; CDR3nt: TGTGCCAGCAGCCCGGGACAACGGCACTACGAGCAGTACTTC; CDR3aa: CASSPGQRHYEQYF
v_gene: TRBV20-1; d_gene: .; j_gene: TRBJ2-1; abundance: many; CDR3nt: TGCAGTGCTAGATCCGGGGGATATGAGCAGTTCTTC; CDR3aa: CSARSGGYEQFF
v_gene: TRBV11-1; d_gene: .; j_gene: TRBJ2-3; abundance: .; CDR3nt: TGTGCCAGCAGCTTATGGCAGGGGTACACAGATACGCAGTATTTT; CDR3aa: CASSLWQGYTDTQYF
v_gene: TRBV5-6; d_gene: TRBD1; j_gene: TRBJ1-5; abundance: .; CDR3nt: TGTGCCAGCAGCGGATGGGACAGACATAGCAATCAGCCCCAGCATTTT; CDR3aa: CASSGWDRHSNQPQHF
v_gene: TRBV25-1; d_gene: .; j_gene: TRBJ2-7; abundance: few; CDR3nt: TGTGCCAGCAGTGGGGGGGCAGGGGGGTCCTACGAGCAGTACTTC; CDR3aa: CASSGGAGGSYEQYF
v_gene: TRBV5-6; d_gene: TRBD1; j_gene: TRBJ2-1; abundance: few; CDR3nt: TGTGCCAGCAGTCCCTACCCCCGGGACAGGGAACTTCGGGACAATGAGCAGTTCTTC; CDR3aa: CASSPYPRDRELRDNEQFF
v_gene: TRBV12-3/TRBV12-4; d_gene: TRBD2; j_gene: TRBJ2-5; abundance: .; CDR3nt: TGTGCCAGCAGTTTGGTTAGCGGGGGCGTGACCCAGTACTTC; CDR3aa: CASSLVSGGVTQYF
v_gene: TRBV24-1; d_gene: .; j_gene: TRBJ2-5; abundance: .; CDR3nt: TGTGCCACCAGTGACATTGTCGATCAAGAGACCCAGTACTTC; CDR3aa: CATSDIVDQETQYF
v_gene: TRBV6-1; d_gene: .; j_gene: TRBJ1-6; abundance: .; CDR3nt: TGTGCCAGCTTGTGGGGGATCTCGGGTAGTTCACCCCTCCACTTT; CDR3aa: CASLWGISGSSPLHF
v_gene: TRBV5-1; d_gene: .; j_gene: TRBJ2-5; abundance: .; CDR3nt: TGCGCCAGCAGCTTGGCTGCCGGCGAGGCAGAGACCCAGTACTTC; CDR3aa: CASSLAAGEAETQYF
v_gene: TRBV15; d_gene: .; j_gene: TRBJ1-6; abundance: .; CDR3nt: TGTGCCACCAGCACCTTAGAGGGCCTCAATTCACCCCTCCACTTT; CDR3aa: CATSTLEGLNSPLHF
v_gene: TRBV14; d_gene: .; j_gene: TRBJ2-5; abundance: .; CDR3nt: TGTGCCAGCAGCCAAGATCGGGTCAGGGGAGAGACCCAGTACTTC; CDR3aa: CASSQDRVRGETQYF
v_gene: TRBV7-9; d_gene: .; j_gene: TRBJ1-2; abundance: many; CDR3nt: TGTGCCAGCAGCTCTTCGGGGGAGGCTAACTATGGCTACACCTTC; CDR3aa: CASSSSGEANYGYTF
v_gene: TRBV5-6; d_gene: .; j_gene: TRBJ1-2; abundance: many; CDR3nt: TGTGCCAGCAGCCCCGGGACGCAGACTAACTATGGCTACACCTTC; CDR3aa: CASSPGTQTNYGYTF
v_gene: TRBV2; d_gene: .; j_gene: TRBJ1-5; abundance: .; CDR3nt: TGTGCCAGCAGCCCCGACCTCCAGGATCAGCCCCAGCATTTT; CDR3aa: CASSPDLQDQPQHF
v_gene: TRBV19; d_gene: .; j_gene: TRBJ1-3; abundance: many; CDR3nt: TGTGCCACTACAGGGACTGGAAACACCATATATTTT; CDR3aa: CATTGTGNTIYF
v_gene: TRBV19; d_gene: .; j_gene: TRBJ1-5; abundance: .; CDR3nt: TGTGCCAGTAGTCGGGGGGTGGCTCAGCCCCAGCATTTT; CDR3aa: CASSRGVAQPQHF
v_gene: TRBV10-3; d_gene: .; j_gene: TRBJ2-7; abundance: .; CDR3nt: TGTGCCATCAGTGGCCTAAGCTCCTACGAGCAGTACTTC; CDR3aa: CAISGLSSYEQYF
v_gene: TRBV27; d_gene: TRBD1; j_gene: TRBJ1-6; abundance: many; CDR3nt: TGTGCCAGCAGTCGGACAGGGAGCTCCTATAATTCACCCCTCCACTTT; CDR3aa: CASSRTGSSYNSPLHF
v_gene: TRBV7-2; d_gene: TRBD1; j_gene: TRBJ2-3; abundance: .; CDR3nt: TGTGCCAGCAAGACAGGGGGGAGCACAGATACGCAGTATTTT; CDR3aa: CASKTGGSTDTQYF
v_gene: TRBV4-3; d_gene: TRBD1; j_gene: TRBJ2-5; abundance: many; CDR3nt: TGCGCCAGCAGCCAAGATCTCAGGGGGAAAGAGACCCAGTACTTC; CDR3aa: CASSQDLRGKETQYF
v_gene: TRBV9; d_gene: .; j_gene: TRBJ2-5; abundance: .; CDR3nt: TGTGCCAGCAGCGTAGCCCTACAAGAGACCCAGTACTTC; CDR3aa: CASSVALQETQYF
v_gene: TRBV29-1; d_gene: .; j_gene: TRBJ1-1; abundance: .; CDR3nt: TGCAGCGCTATCCGCAGGAACACTGAAGCTTTCTTT; CDR3aa: CSAIRRNTEAFF
v_gene: TRBV19; d_gene: TRBD2; j_gene: TRBJ2-7; abundance: many; CDR3nt: TGTGCCAGTAGTTTTGGGGGGGCCTACGAGCAGTACTTC; CDR3aa: CASSFGGAYEQYF
v_gene: TRBV12-3/TRBV12-4; d_gene: .; j_gene: TRBJ1-2; abundance: .; CDR3nt: TGTGCCACCGCGACCGCGCCTCTTGGCTACACCTTC; CDR3aa: CATATAPLGYTF
v_gene: TRBV7-3; d_gene: .; j_gene: TRBJ1-2; abundance: .; CDR3nt: TGTGCCAGCAGCTTAAGGCCAGGGGCTAACTATGGCTACACCTTC; CDR3aa: CASSLRPGANYGYTF
v_gene: TRBV20-1; d_gene: .; j_gene: TRBJ2-1; abundance: .; CDR3nt: TGCAGTGTAACCGGGACACCCCTGAATGAGCAGTTCTTC; CDR3aa: CSVTGTPLNEQFF
v_gene: TRBV2; d_gene: .; j_gene: TRBJ1-2; abundance: .; CDR3nt: TGTGCCAGCAGTGAACTGGAGGGAAACTATGGCTACACCTTC; CDR3aa: CASSELEGNYGYTF
v_gene: TRBV6-5; d_gene: .; j_gene: TRBJ2-1; abundance: few; CDR3nt: TGTGCCAGCAGTTACTCGTCCCAGGTTGGAAGTGAGCAGTTCTTC; CDR3aa: CASSYSSQVGSEQFF
v_gene: TRBV10-1; d_gene: .; j_gene: TRBJ2-3; abundance: many; CDR3nt: TGCGCCAGCAGTGAATCGAGGACAATCACAGATACGCAGTATTTT; CDR3aa: CASSESRTITDTQYF
v_gene: TRBV11-2; d_gene: TRBD2; j_gene: TRBJ2-3; abundance: .; CDR3nt: TGTGCCAGCAGCGCCTCGGGGGGTTACACAGATACGCAGTATTTT; CDR3aa: CASSASGGYTDTQYF
v_gene: TRBV19; d_gene: .; j_gene: TRBJ2-6; abundance: many; CDR3nt: TGTGCCAGTAGTAAACAGGTATTTGCCCTCTCTGGGGCCAACGTCCTGACTTTC; CDR3aa: CASSKQVFALSGANVLTF
v_gene: TRBV4-1; d_gene: .; j_gene: TRBJ1-2; abundance: many; CDR3nt: TGCGCCAGCAGCCTGGCAGGCCGGTTCTATGGCTACACCTTC; CDR3aa: CASSLAGRFYGYTF
v_gene: TRBV29-1; d_gene: .; j_gene: TRBJ1-3; abundance: .; CDR3nt: TGCAGCGTTGACGGGGGAGGCTCTGGAAACACCATATATTTT; CDR3aa: CSVDGGGSGNTIYF
v_gene: TRBV25-1; d_gene: .; j_gene: TRBJ1-1; abundance: few; CDR3nt: TGTGCCAGCAGTGACAGAGGTGGGGGGACAACTGAAGCTTTCTTT; CDR3aa: CASSDRGGGTTEAFF
v_gene: TRBV11-2; d_gene: TRBD1; j_gene: TRBJ2-7; abundance: many; CDR3nt: TGTGCCAGCAGCGAATGGACAGGGGATGAGCAGTACTTC; CDR3aa: CASSEWTGDEQYF
v_gene: TRBV19; d_gene: TRBD1; j_gene: TRBJ2-3; abundance: .; CDR3nt: TGTGCCAGTACCGAGGACAGGGGTTTAGATACGCAGTATTTT; CDR3aa: CASTEDRGLDTQYF
v_gene: TRBV2; d_gene: .; j_gene: TRBJ2-3; abundance: .; CDR3nt: TGTGCCAGCAGTGGAGGGGAATATGGCACAGATACGCAGTATTTT; CDR3aa: CASSGGEYGTDTQYF
v_gene: TRBV12-3/TRBV12-4; d_gene: TRBD1; j_gene: TRBJ2-1; abundance: .; CDR3nt: TGTGCCAGCAGATCGGACAGGGGAGCAAACAATGAGCAGTTCTTC; CDR3aa: CASRSDRGANNEQFF
v_gene: TRBV6-5; d_gene: TRBD1; j_gene: TRBJ2-7; abundance: many; CDR3nt: TGTGCCAGCAGTTTCACCCCGGGACAGTCCTCCTACGAGCAGTACTTC; CDR3aa: CASSFTPGQSSYEQYF
v_gene: TRBV27; d_gene: TRBD1; j_gene: TRBJ2-1; abundance: many; CDR3nt: TGTGCCAGCAGTTTATCGACAGGGGGCGATCGGCAGTTCTTC; CDR3aa: CASSLSTGGDRQFF
v_gene: TRBV24-1; d_gene: .; j_gene: TRBJ2-2; abundance: few; CDR3nt: TGTGCCACCAGTGACCGAGACACCGGGGAGCTGTTTTTT; CDR3aa: CATSDRDTGELFF
v_gene: TRBV9; d_gene: .; j_gene: TRBJ1-3; abundance: once; CDR3nt: TGTGCCAGCAGCCCCCGCGTCTCTGGAAACACCATATATTTT; CDR3aa: CASSPRVSGNTIYF
v_gene: TRBV4-1; d_gene: TRBD1; j_gene: TRBJ2-7; abundance: many; CDR3nt: TGCGCCAGCAGCCAAGAGGACAGGTCCGTCTACGAGCAGTACTTC; CDR3aa: CASSQEDRSVYEQYF
v_gene: TRBV4-3; d_gene: .; j_gene: TRBJ2-2; abundance: few; CDR3nt: TGCGCCAGCAGCCAAGATTCAAGCGGAGACACCGGGGAGCTGTTTTTT; CDR3aa: CASSQDSSGDTGELFF
v_gene: TRBV20-1; d_gene: .; j_gene: TRBJ2-1; abundance: .; CDR3nt: TGCAGTGCCGATTTGGGGGCTAGCAATGAGCAGTTCTTC; CDR3aa: CSADLGASNEQFF
v_gene: TRBV7-8; d_gene: .; j_gene: TRBJ2-5; abundance: many; CDR3nt: TGTGCCAGCGGGACAAGCCAAGAGACCCAGTACTTC; CDR3aa: CASGTSQETQYF
v_gene: TRBV19; d_gene: .; j_gene: TRBJ2-5; abundance: few; CDR3nt: TGTGCCAGTAGTTTCAGTCGCCAAGAGACCCAGTACTTC; CDR3aa: CASSFSRQETQYF
v_gene: TRBV19; d_gene: .; j_gene: TRBJ1-1; abundance: many; CDR3nt: TGTGCCAGTAGTCACGGGCCGGGGACTGAAGCTTTCTTT; CDR3aa: CASSHGPGTEAFF
v_gene: TRBV10-2; d_gene: TRBD1; j_gene: TRBJ2-7; abundance: .; CDR3nt: TGCGCCAGCAGTGACCCACGGGACAGGGAAAACGAGCAGTACTTC; CDR3aa: CASSDPRDRENEQYF
v_gene: TRBV19; d_gene: TRBD1; j_gene: TRBJ1-2; abundance: .; CDR3nt: TGTGCCAGCAGCTCCCGGGACAGGGGAGCCTATGGCTACACCTTC; CDR3aa: CASSSRDRGAYGYTF
v_gene: TRBV9; d_gene: .; j_gene: TRBJ2-5; abundance: .; CDR3nt: TGTGCCAGCAGCGTAGGCCTAGGGGGGCTTTCTGGAGAGACCCAGTACTTC; CDR3aa: CASSVGLGGLSGETQYF